A selection of T cell receptor beta chains follows, all from one sample in a study of blood T cell repertoires in COVID-19. The data were produced by immunoSEQ multiplex PCR, yet TCRdb's version contains in-frame clones alone and is incomplete. The sample yields approximately 140,000 clones, roughly 88% seen once. Material: PBMCs or T cells enriched from blood (not recorded which). The source of these receptors is a woman aged 25-40 years with acute COVID-19. CDR3s include the opening cysteine and the closing phenylalanine or tryptophan. D genes are given only for firm matches. The listing skips clone size in some rows; elsewhere it reads once, few, many or a size class.

D gene: TRBD1
J gene: TRBJ2-7
V gene: TRBV5-6
clone size: -
CDR3 protein: CASIVTGDSYEQYF
CDR3 DNA: TGTGCCAGCATCGTTACAGGGGACTCCTACGAGCAGTACTTC

D gene: TRBD2
J gene: TRBJ2-1
V gene: TRBV10-3
clone size: once
CDR3 protein: CAMNEPGTSKFF
CDR3 DNA: TGTGCCATGAACGAACCCGGGACTAGCAAGTTCTTC

D gene: -
J gene: TRBJ2-5
V gene: TRBV18
clone size: few
CDR3 protein: CASSPPSGETQYF
CDR3 DNA: TGTGCCAGCTCACCACCCAGCGGAGAGACCCAGTACTTC

D gene: -
J gene: TRBJ1-5
V gene: TRBV21-1
clone size: -
CDR3 protein: CASSLRDLRYPRGHQPQHF
CDR3 DNA: TGTGCCAGCAGCCTACGGGACTTACGGTACCCCCGCGGGCATCAGCCCCAGCATTTT

D gene: TRBD1
J gene: TRBJ2-5
V gene: TRBV5-1
clone size: -
CDR3 protein: CASSLGGQGGETQYF
CDR3 DNA: TGCGCCAGCAGCTTGGGAGGACAGGGTGGAGAGACCCAGTACTTC

D gene: -
J gene: TRBJ1-1
V gene: TRBV6-5
clone size: -
CDR3 protein: CASSYQGFAVNTEAFF
CDR3 DNA: TGTGCCAGCAGTTATCAGGGGTTCGCGGTGAACACTGAAGCTTTCTTT

D gene: TRBD1
J gene: TRBJ2-7
V gene: TRBV29-1
clone size: -
CDR3 protein: CSVAGQGNSYEQYF
CDR3 DNA: TGCAGCGTTGCGGGACAGGGAAACTCCTACGAGCAGTACTTC

D gene: -
J gene: TRBJ1-1
V gene: TRBV19
clone size: -
CDR3 protein: CASRRGTDLNTEAFF
CDR3 DNA: TGCGCCAGTAGGCGGGGGACGGACTTGAACACTGAAGCTTTCTTT

D gene: TRBD1
J gene: TRBJ1-6
V gene: TRBV13
clone size: -
CDR3 protein: CASSSGRDSYNSPLHF
CDR3 DNA: TGTGCCAGCAGCTCGGGACGGGACAGTTATAATTCACCCCTCCACTTT

D gene: TRBD1
J gene: TRBJ2-1
V gene: TRBV28
clone size: -
CDR3 protein: CASSPPGTGIDEQFF
CDR3 DNA: TGTGCCAGCAGTCCCCCCGGGACAGGGATCGATGAGCAGTTCTTC

D gene: -
J gene: TRBJ1-3
V gene: TRBV7-2
clone size: -
CDR3 protein: CASSLGDTIYF
CDR3 DNA: TGTGCCAGCAGCTTAGGCGACACCATATATTTT

D gene: -
J gene: TRBJ2-7
V gene: TRBV30
clone size: once
CDR3 protein: CAWGGHTYEQYF
CDR3 DNA: TGTGCCTGGGGGGGACATACTTACGAGCAGTACTTC

D gene: TRBD1
J gene: TRBJ2-1
V gene: TRBV18
clone size: -
CDR3 protein: CASSPGQGVYNEQFF
CDR3 DNA: TGTGCCAGCTCCCCGGGACAGGGGGTCTACAATGAGCAGTTCTTC

D gene: -
J gene: TRBJ1-1
V gene: TRBV28
clone size: -
CDR3 protein: CASRLLVNTEAFF
CDR3 DNA: TGTGCCAGCAGATTACTTGTTAACACTGAAGCTTTCTTT

D gene: -
J gene: TRBJ1-6
V gene: TRBV7-2
clone size: once
CDR3 protein: CASSFGGLNSPLHF
CDR3 DNA: TGTGCCAGCAGCTTCGGTGGACTTAATTCACCCCTCCACTTT

D gene: -
J gene: TRBJ1-5
V gene: TRBV7-8
clone size: -
CDR3 protein: CASSTGQGNQPQHF
CDR3 DNA: TGTGCCAGCAGCACGGGACAAGGCAATCAGCCCCAGCATTTT

D gene: -
J gene: TRBJ1-3
V gene: TRBV9
clone size: few
CDR3 protein: CASSAQQGFGNTIYF
CDR3 DNA: TGTGCCAGCAGCGCCCAACAGGGTTTTGGAAACACCATATATTTT

D gene: -
J gene: TRBJ2-7
V gene: TRBV7-6
clone size: -
CDR3 protein: CASSLGVNYEQYF
CDR3 DNA: TGTGCCAGCAGCTTAGGAGTGAACTACGAGCAGTACTTC

D gene: -
J gene: TRBJ1-4
V gene: TRBV28
clone size: few
CDR3 protein: CASSTAGNAREKLFF
CDR3 DNA: TGTGCCAGCAGTACTGCAGGGAATGCCAGAGAAAAACTGTTTTTT

D gene: TRBD2
J gene: TRBJ2-1
V gene: TRBV5-1
clone size: -
CDR3 protein: CASSKETSGSYNEQFF
CDR3 DNA: TGCGCCAGCAGCAAAGAGACTAGCGGCTCCTACAATGAGCAGTTCTTC

D gene: -
J gene: TRBJ2-2
V gene: TRBV5-5
clone size: -
CDR3 protein: CASSARTGTNTGELFF
CDR3 DNA: TGTGCCAGCAGCGCGCGAACCGGGACTAACACCGGGGAGCTGTTTTTT

D gene: TRBD1
J gene: TRBJ1-2
V gene: TRBV25-1
clone size: -
CDR3 protein: CASSESGRGPEGYTF
CDR3 DNA: TGTGCCAGCAGTGAATCAGGCAGGGGGCCGGAAGGCTACACCTTC

D gene: -
J gene: TRBJ1-5
V gene: TRBV7-2
clone size: -
CDR3 protein: CASSWNREQPQHF
CDR3 DNA: TGTGCCAGCAGCTGGAACAGGGAACAGCCCCAGCATTTT

D gene: -
J gene: TRBJ1-1
V gene: TRBV28
clone size: -
CDR3 protein: CASNQGPTEAFF
CDR3 DNA: TGTGCCAGCAACCAGGGTCCCACTGAAGCTTTCTTT

D gene: -
J gene: TRBJ2-7
V gene: TRBV19
clone size: -
CDR3 protein: CARLPPTRDKTYEQYF
CDR3 DNA: TGTGCCAGACTCCCCCCGACACGGGACAAGACCTACGAGCAGTACTTC

D gene: TRBD2
J gene: TRBJ2-7
V gene: TRBV9
clone size: -
CDR3 protein: CASSVRLAGAYEQYF
CDR3 DNA: TGTGCCAGCAGCGTACGACTAGCGGGAGCCTACGAGCAGTACTTC

D gene: -
J gene: TRBJ1-2
V gene: TRBV10-2
clone size: -
CDR3 protein: CASSRTGGGYTF
CDR3 DNA: TGCGCCAGCAGTAGGACTGGGGGCGGCTACACCTTC

D gene: TRBD1
J gene: TRBJ2-1
V gene: TRBV6-1
clone size: -
CDR3 protein: CASSSTGKYNEQFF
CDR3 DNA: TGTGCCAGCAGCTCGACAGGGAAATACAATGAGCAGTTCTTC